This TCR beta chain was found in a study of shared clonotypes between healthy human individuals. Study-level information: CD8 memory received one plate per donor, CD8 naive two, CD4 memory three and CD4 naive three. Regarding the study as a whole: Unshared clonotypes carried lower generation probabilities than those common to all four donors.

The assay was immunoSEQ multiplex PCR, and TCRdb's table has in-frame clones only and misses some. Among about 2 million clones, roughly 95% were seen once, and the ten largest hold roughly 1%. Details on this clone: Its target is not known. This sample also contains other DNA sequences that code for the same CDR3.

V was trimmed by 1 base and J by 3 bases, leaving 6 bases between them. This CDR3 contains 14 residues. CDR1 is SEHNR and CDR2 is FQNEAQ in the germline V gene (reference sequence). Terminally differentiated effector memory CD45RA+ cells were left out of the naive CD8 fraction, which was CD45RO-negative and positively selected for CCR7. The sequenced sample consisted of naive CD8+ T cells sorted from blood. This TCR was recovered from a man aged 18 to 30 in good health. The chain joins TRBV7-9 to TRBJ1-4, with D hard to call. CDR3 in DNA: TGTGCCAGCAGCTTAGAGGTGGCTAATGAAAAACTGTTTTTT. This gives the protein CASSLEVANEKLFF.